This T cell receptor beta chain was sequenced in a study of blood T cell repertoires in COVID-19. Study as a whole: T cells, B-cell-depleted T cells, or PBMCs supplied cDNA or gDNA.

Germline CDR1 and CDR2: LNHDA and SQIVND (reference sequence). CDR3 length: 12 amino acids. Between the trimmed V and J ends, which lost 3 bases and 8 bases, there was a span of 9 bases. Clinical history as reported by participants underpinned cohort assignment. The authors' processing: Reference gene primer amplification in the assay estimated nucleated cell counts. Sequencing used immunoSEQ multiplex PCR; TCRdb keeps in-frame clones, though not all of them. That table supplies the V and J calls and clone size; D and trimming were determined from the DNA. This table has about 210,000 clones, roughly 79% appearing once.

Sequencing was performed on PBMCs or T cells enriched from blood (not recorded which). The sequence was collected from a woman aged 50 to 60 with acute COVID-19. This chain joins TRBV19 and TRBJ2-3; D unclear. CDR3: CASSIPPGTQYF. The CDR3 DNA reads TGTGCCAGTAGTATCCCCCCCGGTACGCAGTATTTT.